The entry below describes one T cell receptor beta chain. Authors' data handling: Using reference gene primer amplification, nucleated cell counts were estimated. The method was immunoSEQ multiplex PCR; TCRdb's version includes in-frame clones alone and lacks a portion of them. The D gene and trimming were derived from the DNA, and the V and J assignments and clone size from that table. This sample has about 50,000 clones, with 80% to 90% found just once. CDR3 length: 14 residues. Per the germline V gene, CDR1 is SNHLY and CDR2 is FYNNEI. Trimming removed 6 bases from V and 7 bases from J; junction bases left unmatched: 8. The sample comes from a study of blood T cell repertoires in COVID-19. The overall study: Donors in the United States, Italy and Spain gave samples during acute or convalescent COVID-19. The cDNA or gDNA used as material had been derived from T cells, B-cell-depleted T cells, or PBMCs.

The sequence was obtained from a human donor with active COVID-19. The donor label of this sample is uncertain. The chain uses TRBV2 and TRBJ2-4, with 8 bases identical to TRBD2. The sequencing sample was made of peripheral blood. The CDR3 DNA follows: TGTGCCAGCAGAATTCGGGAGGGCCGCAACATTCAGTACTTC. It is translated as CASRIREGRNIQYF.